Described below is a single T cell receptor (beta chain) sequence and its context. Original processing notes: Amplifying reference gene primers gave estimates of nucleated cell counts. TCRdb's copy holds only in-frame clones and misses some; the assay was immunoSEQ multiplex PCR. V, J and clone size were drawn from that table, and D and trimming were deduced from the DNA. The table records tens of thousands of clones, around 84% of them present only once. Germline V CDR1 and CDR2: LGHNA, YSLEER. This CDR3 is 16 amino acids long. The V end lost 0 bases, the J end lost 5 bases, and 16 bases lay between the germline ends. This sample is drawn from a study of blood T cell repertoires in COVID-19. About the study: There were acute and convalescent COVID-19 samples, and they came from the United States, Italy and Spain. Sources were T cells, B-cell-depleted T cells, or PBMCs; the material itself was cDNA or gDNA.

This TCR was recovered from a man between 60 and 75 years old with acute or convalescent COVID-19. Specimen: peripheral blood. This chain connects TRBV4-3 to TRBJ1-2, with D tentatively TRBD1 (5 bases). DNA of the CDR3: TGCGCCAGCAGCCAAGATCCGCGGGGGACGGTTTATGGCTACACCTTC. Its translation is CASSQDPRGTVYGYTF.